Following are 16 T cell receptor beta chains from one sample sequenced in a study of blood T cells in healthy people across ages. The use of a sample-barcoded 5' primer and a J-beta primer mix characterized a second PCR of roughly 7 to 11 cycles. TCRdb re-derived calls from the 5' RACE reads in MiXCR, one entry per CDR3 protein. The sample lists about 1,500,000 distinct CDR3 sequences, approximately 38% occurring once. Sequencing was carried out using blood. These receptors came from a woman aged 18-29 years in good health.

The chain has TRBV20-1 and TRBJ2-3; possible D gene TRBD2, 7 bases. The length of the CDR3 is 16 residues. Per germline, CDR1 DFQATT and CDR2 SNEGSKA (reference sequence). V dropped 3 bases and J dropped 1 base, with 17 bases sitting between them. DNA of the CDR3: TGCAGTGCTAGTGATCTAGGGGGAGGGGGCACAGATACGCAGTATTTT. Its protein product is CSASDLGGGGTDTQYF.

This clonotype occurred a few times. The rearrangement links TRBV29-1 to TRBJ2-7; TRBD1 agrees at 9 bases. With 4 bases clipped from V and 5 bases from J, the junction kept 3 bases outside the gene matches. Per germline, CDR1 SQVTM and CDR2 ANQGSEA. This CDR3 contains 12 residues. The CDR3 sequence is CSVGQGGDEQYF. CDR3 coding DNA: TGCAGCGTTGGACAGGGGGGCGACGAGCAGTACTTC.

This clonotype was counted only a few times. The chain links TRBV5-1 to TRBJ2-1; D call uncertain. CDR1 is SGHRS, CDR2 YFSETQ, per germline. Trimming shortened V by 3 bases and J by 3 bases, and 13 bases separated the two germline ends. The CDR3 extends over 15 amino acids. CDR3 coding DNA: TGCGCCAGCAGCTCCCAACGTATGATCTACAATGAGCAGTTCTTC. It codes for CASSSQRMIYNEQFF.

This sequence joins TRBV7-2 and TRBJ1-1; D is ambiguous. V was shortened by 5 bases and J by 8 bases, with 12 bases between the two germline ends. Looked up from germline, CDR1 is SGHTA and CDR2 is FQGNSA. CDR3 size: 12 residues. Here the CDR3 reads CASSQYGPEAFF. The CDR3 DNA reads as TGTGCCAGCAGCCAATATGGCCCCGAAGCTTTCTTT.

The chain uses TRBV18 and TRBJ1-6; D is possibly TRBD1 (6 bases). With 2 bases removed from V and 11 bases from J, the gap between germline ends came to 22 bases. This CDR3 has 17 amino acids. The germline V gene encodes CDR1 KGHSH and CDR2 LQKENI. Here the CDR3 DNA reads TGTGCCAGCTCACCAAGGGGGTTAGCAGGGAACGCTGCACCCCTCCACTTT. Encoded protein: CASSPRGLAGNAAPLHF. Based on the CDR3 plus reference TRBV18 and TRBJ1-6, the full variable domain is NAGVMQNPRHLVRRRGQEARLRCSPMKGHSHVYWYRQLPEEGLKFMVYLQKENIIDESGMPKERFSAEFPKEGPSILRIQQVVRGDSAAYFCASSPRGLAGNAAPLHFGNGTRLTVT.

V is TRBV27 and J is TRBJ2-5, with no clear D. From germline, CDR1 is MNHEY and CDR2 SMNVEV (reference sequence). This CDR3 has 12 residues. V was shortened by 3 bases and J by 4 bases, with 6 bases between the two germline ends. Here the CDR3 reads CASSFKGETQYF. The CDR3 DNA reads as TGTGCCAGCAGTTTTAAGGGAGAGACCCAGTACTTC.

J is TRBJ1-1 and V is TRBV6-5, with unresolved D. This CDR3 spans 13 amino acids. V was shortened by 2 bases and J by 5 bases, with 9 bases between the two germline ends. Germline V gene lookup returns CDR1 MNHEY and CDR2 SVGAGI. The CDR3 region has the DNA TGTGCCAGCAGTTACCGCGGTAAAACTGAAGCTTTCTTT. Its translation is CASSYRGKTEAFF.

The rearrangement uses TRBV20-1 and TRBJ2-3; 12 nucleotides align to TRBD2. Germline trimming cut 6 bases from V and 3 bases from J; bases unmatched to any gene: 16. The V gene's germline CDR1 is DFQATT and CDR2 SNEGSKA (reference sequence). CDR3 length equals 18 residues. The CDR3 coding sequence is TGCAGTGCGGAGGGGCTTGGTAGGACTAGCGGGACGACAGATACGCAGTATTTT. This codes for CSAEGLGRTSGTTDTQYF.

The sample holds a few counts of this clonotype. The chain links TRBV9 to TRBJ2-7; 8 bases are shared with TRBD2. With V trimmed by 0 bases and J by 2 bases, 4 bases remained unmatched. The germline V gene encodes CDR1 SGDLS and CDR2 YYNGEE. The CDR3 has 15 residues. CDR3 sequence: CASSVAGLGTYEQYF. CDR3 coding DNA: TGTGCCAGCAGCGTAGCGGGACTAGGGACCTACGAGCAGTACTTC.

The rearrangement joins TRBV19 to TRBJ2-1, with D uncertain. This CDR3 comprises 15 residues. V lost 0 bases to trimming and J lost 8 bases, with 14 bases between them. Germline CDR1 is LNHDA and CDR2 is SQIVND (reference sequence). The CDR3 nucleotides are TGTGCCAGTAGTATAGATCCCTCGGCTAGTGATGAGCAGTTCTTC. It specifies CASSIDPSASDEQFF.

The chain joins TRBV10-2 to TRBJ2-1; 9 nucleotides line up with TRBD2. Gene TRBJ2-7 matches the end of the DNA better, so the J call may be wrong. The CDR3 is made up of 15 amino acids. Germline V gene sequence: CDR1 WSHSY, CDR2 SAAADI. CDR3 loop: CASSESRGRVDEQYF. The CDR3 DNA reads TGCGCCAGCAGTGAGTCGCGCGGGAGGGTCGACGAGCAGTACTTC.

J is TRBJ1-2 and V is TRBV6-1; 11 bases line up with TRBD1. This CDR3 has 15 residues. J lost 7 bases, V lost 3 bases, and 7 bases had no gene match. CDR1 MNHNS and CDR2 SASEGT come from the germline V gene. CDR3 nucleotide sequence: TGTGCCAGCAGTGATCGGACAGGGGGCTCGTCTGGCTACACCTTC. Translation: CASSDRTGGSSGYTF.

This chain uses TRBV6-5 with TRBJ2-1; D remains unclear. Trimming shortened V by 0 bases and J by 6 bases, and 12 bases separated the two germline ends. CDR1 and CDR2 from the germline V gene are MNHEY and SVGAGI. The CDR3 totals 15 residues. In DNA form, the CDR3 reads TGTGCCAGCAGTTACTCCTTCGGGCAGAGCAATGAGCAGTTCTTC. Its protein product is CASSYSFGQSNEQFF.

The chain joins TRBV29-1 to TRBJ2-2; D may be TRBD2 (7 bases). CDR3 length: 15 residues. The ends were cut back, 6 bases at V and 2 bases at J, with 16 bases in the middle. Germline assignment: CDR1 SQVTM and CDR2 ANQGSEA. CDR3 nucleotide sequence: TGCAGCGTGGAGGGGGGGCGAGATAACACCGGGGAGCTGTTTTTT. Protein sequence: CSVEGGRDNTGELFF.

This clonotype occurred many times. The chain joins TRBV9 to TRBJ2-3; D perhaps matches TRBD1 (7 bases). Per germline, CDR1 SGDLS and CDR2 YYNGEE. The CDR3 has 16 amino acids. V lost 4 bases to trimming and J lost 1 base, with 16 bases between them. DNA for the CDR3: TGTGCCAGCAGCCCAGGGGGGTGGGGTGGCACAGATACGCAGTATTTT. As protein: CASSPGGWGGTDTQYF.

The chain is built from TRBV5-1 and TRBJ2-1; D is uncertain. Per the germline V gene, CDR1 is SGHRS and CDR2 is YFSETQ. The CDR3 has 18 residues. Trimming took off 4 bases at V and 0 bases at J, with 20 bases between the two ends. The CDR3 nucleotides are TGCGCCAGCAGCGCCCGACTGGCGGTGATGAGCTCCTACAATGAGCAGTTCTTC. It specifies CASSARLAVMSSYNEQFF.